The 17 T cell receptor beta chains presented below share a single source sample, sequenced in a study of STAT3 mutations in large granular lymphocyte leukemia. Their target antigens are unknown. Study observations and caveats: In T-cell large granular lymphocyte leukemia, about half of patients showed multiple immunodominant subclonotypes.

Sequencing was performed with immunoSEQ multiplex PCR; in TCRdb, only in-frame clones are kept and a portion is missing. Counted here are about 10,000 clones, about 54% occurring once; the ten biggest clones make up about 8.1%. Sequencing was performed on peripheral blood mononuclear cells. The receptors here all came from a boy aged 5-17 years with T-cell large granular lymphocyte leukemia. Some clones in this sample may be carry-over from other donors' samples.

The chain couples TRBV29-1 to TRBJ1-5; no reliable D call. Trimming took off 4 bases at V and 4 bases at J, with 11 bases between the two ends. Germline-derived CDR1 and CDR2 are SQVTM and ANQGSEA. There are 13 residues in the CDR3. CDR3 nucleotides: TGCAGCGTTGTATCCGGAATAAATCAGCCCCAGCATTTT. Its protein product is CSVVSGINQPQHF.

V is TRBV7-9 and J is TRBJ1-5; a possible D gene is TRBD1 (5 bases). This CDR3 contains 12 residues. From germline, CDR1 is SEHNR and CDR2 FQNEAQ (reference sequence). Trimming took off 4 bases at V and 7 bases at J, with 8 bases between the two ends. The CDR3 loop is CASSSGYQPQHF. CDR3 DNA sequence: TGTGCCAGCAGCTCAGGGTACCAGCCCCAGCATTTT.

V is TRBV7-9 and J is TRBJ2-2; D perhaps matches TRBD2 (6 bases). Germline values: CDR1 SEHNR, CDR2 FQNEAQ (reference sequence). This CDR3 is built from 14 residues. Trimming pared 7 bases from V and 4 bases from J, leaving 13 bases between. The CDR3 loop reads CASTHGGGTGELFF. CDR3 sequence (DNA): TGTGCCAGCACCCACGGGGGTGGCACCGGGGAGCTGTTTTTT.

J is TRBJ2-7 and V is TRBV6-6, with TRBD2 matching 9 bases. The ends lost 2 bases at V and 0 bases at J; junction bases unmatched: 2. The CDR3 spans 15 residues. Per germline, CDR1 MNHNY and CDR2 SVGAGI (reference sequence). CDR3 region: CASSYEAGGSYEQYF. DNA for the CDR3: TGTGCCAGCAGTTACGAAGCGGGGGGCTCCTACGAGCAGTACTTC.

The V and J genes are TRBV10-3 and TRBJ2-3, with D tentatively TRBD2 (6 bases). The CDR3 covers 15 residues. The V and J ends lost 4 bases and 1 base respectively, with 12 bases between them. Germline lookup yields CDR1 ENHRY and CDR2 SYGVKD. Here the CDR3 reads CAISGAGSGTDTQYF. CDR3 bases: TGTGCCATCAGTGGGGCGGGGTCGGGCACAGATACGCAGTATTTT.

V and J are TRBV5-3 and TRBJ2-6; D remains unclear. TRBV5-3 is flagged as an ORF with uncertain function. Trimming cost V 0 bases and J 0 bases, with 7 bases left between them. The CDR3 has 16 residues. Here the CDR3 reads CARSLVYSSGANVLTF. The DNA of the CDR3 is TGTGCCAGAAGCTTGGTCTACAGCTCTGGGGCCAACGTCCTGACTTTC.

This clone showed up just once. The chain employs TRBV10-2 and TRBJ2-3; 16 positions agree with TRBD2. The CDR3 runs 19 residues. CDR1 is WSHSY and CDR2 is SAAADI in the germline V gene. Germline trimming cut 3 bases from V and 2 bases from J; bases unmatched to any gene: 8. The CDR3 region has the DNA TGCGCCAGCAGTGACCTACCCGGGACTAGCGGGAGGGCCACAGATACGCAGTATTTT. Translating it yields CASSDLPGTSGRATDTQYF.

The chain combines TRBV5-5 with TRBJ2-7; D uncertain. The CDR3 is 15 amino acids. Germline loops: CDR1 SGHKS, CDR2 YYEKEE (reference sequence). V was pared by 4 bases and J by 2 bases, with 16 bases between. The chain's CDR3 is CASSAPEWGTYEQYF. The CDR3 coding sequence is TGTGCCAGCAGCGCCCCAGAATGGGGAACCTACGAGCAGTACTTC.

The chain joins TRBV18 to TRBJ2-7; TRBD1 is a possible D gene (7 bases). This CDR3 contains 13 residues. Trimming removed 5 bases from V and 6 bases from J, with 14 bases in between. Germline V gene lookup returns CDR1 KGHSH and CDR2 LQKENI. CDR3 protein: CASSERQGGEQYF. The DNA for the CDR3 is TGTGCCAGCTCAGAGCGACAGGGAGGCGAGCAGTACTTC.

The chain couples TRBV13 to TRBJ2-7, with D possibly being TRBD2 (6 bases). The CDR3 totals 14 residues. CDR1 and CDR2 from the germline V gene are PRHDT and FYEKMQ (reference sequence). Trimming removed 3 bases at V and 3 bases at J, with 12 bases between. The CDR3 here is CASSFGTGDYEQYF. CDR3 DNA sequence: TGTGCCAGCAGCTTCGGTACGGGGGACTACGAGCAGTACTTC.

This clone was counted between two and nine times. The gene calls are TRBV13 and TRBJ2-3; 12 bases agree with TRBD2. Germline V gives CDR1 PRHDT, CDR2 FYEKMQ (reference sequence). The CDR3 runs 15 residues. After removal of 4 bases from V and 6 bases from J, the junction contained 5 bases not matched to a gene. The CDR3 reads CASSSSSGGADTQYF. The CDR3 nucleotides are TGTGCCAGCAGCTCGTCTAGCGGGGGGGCGGATACGCAGTATTTT.

This clone occurred a few times. The V and J genes are TRBV7-9 and TRBJ2-7; 10 bases line up with TRBD1. Trimming took 3 bases from V and 1 from J; bases not matched to a gene: 3. Germline V gene sequence: CDR1 SEHNR, CDR2 FQNEAQ (reference sequence). The CDR3 loop spans 15 amino acids. The CDR3 DNA follows: TGTGCCAGCAGCTTCCCGGGACAGGGGTCCTACGAGCAGTACTTC. It encodes CASSFPGQGSYEQYF.

The chain couples TRBV5-1 to TRBJ2-7; 7 positions match TRBD1. Germline loops: CDR1 SGHRS, CDR2 YFSETQ. Germline trimming cut 4 bases from V and 3 bases from J; bases unmatched to any gene: 7. This CDR3 spans 14 amino acids. CDR3: CASSATGQIYEQYF. CDR3 in DNA: TGCGCCAGCAGCGCCACGGGACAGATCTACGAGCAGTACTTC.

This clone turned up a few times. The rearrangement joins TRBV5-1 to TRBJ2-3; 8 bases are a match to TRBD2. V dropped 1 base and J dropped 6; count of bases not matched to a gene: 10. CDR1 and CDR2 (germline): SGHRS, YFSETQ. There are 16 residues in the CDR3. The CDR3 DNA reads as TGCGCCAGCAGCTTGATACTAGCGGAGGGGACGGATACGCAGTATTTT. Protein: CASSLILAEGTDTQYF.

This chain's CDR3 is CASSPAGDTQYF. CDR3 nucleotide sequence: TGTGCCAGCAGCCCGGCGGGAGATACGCAGTATTTT. This chain connects TRBV7-9 to TRBJ2-3; possible D gene TRBD2, 5 bases. The CDR3 sequence is 12 residues long. Deletions cut 5 bases from V and 5 bases from J, with 8 bases between. Germline V gives CDR1 SEHNR, CDR2 FQNEAQ (reference sequence).

V and J are TRBV30 and TRBJ1-2; 9 nucleotides line up with TRBD1. The CDR3 is made up of 14 amino acids. Germline V lookup: CDR1 GTSNPN, CDR2 SVGIG (reference sequence). Germline trimming cut 7 bases from V and 8 bases from J; bases unmatched to any gene: 14. In DNA, the CDR3 is TGTGCCTCCCCCTGGACAGGGGAGGTTTGGGGCTACACCTTC. This sequence encodes CASPWTGEVWGYTF.

This clone showed up just a few times. The chain links TRBV4-3 to TRBJ2-7; no clear D. The CDR3 is 15 residues long. In germline, CDR1 is LGHNA, CDR2 YSLEER. V was trimmed by 0 bases and J by 2 bases, leaving 11 bases between them. This CDR3 is CASSQDYRGAYEQYF. The DNA of the CDR3 is TGCGCCAGCAGCCAAGACTATCGCGGAGCCTACGAGCAGTACTTC.